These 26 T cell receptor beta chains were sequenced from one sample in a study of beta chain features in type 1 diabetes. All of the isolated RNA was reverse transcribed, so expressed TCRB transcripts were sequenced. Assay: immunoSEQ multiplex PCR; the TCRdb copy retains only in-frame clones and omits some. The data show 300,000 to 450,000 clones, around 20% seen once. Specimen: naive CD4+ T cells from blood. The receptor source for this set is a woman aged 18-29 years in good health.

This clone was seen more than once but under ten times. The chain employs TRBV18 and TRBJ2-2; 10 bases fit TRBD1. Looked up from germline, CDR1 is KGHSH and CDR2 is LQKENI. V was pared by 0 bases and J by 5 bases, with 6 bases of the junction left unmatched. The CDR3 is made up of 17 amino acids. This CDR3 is CASSPPSRTGGTGELFF. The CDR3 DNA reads TGTGCCAGCTCACCACCATCTAGGACAGGGGGAACCGGGGAGCTGTTTTTT.

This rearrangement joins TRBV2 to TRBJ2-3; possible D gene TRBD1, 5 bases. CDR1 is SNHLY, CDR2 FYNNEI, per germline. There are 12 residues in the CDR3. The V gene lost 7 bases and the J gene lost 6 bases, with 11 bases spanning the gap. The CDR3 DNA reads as TGTGCCAGCAATCTCCAGGGTGATACGCAGTATTTT. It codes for CASNLQGDTQYF.

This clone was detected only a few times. CDR3 sequence reads: CASRGTSETQYF. CDR3 in DNA: TGTGCCAGCAGGGGCACCTCAGAGACCCAGTACTTC. The rearrangement uses TRBV2 and TRBJ2-5; no definite D call. The CDR3 sequence is 12 residues long. The germline V gene has CDR1 SNHLY and CDR2 FYNNEI. V lost 6 bases, J lost 4 bases, and 9 bases lay in between.

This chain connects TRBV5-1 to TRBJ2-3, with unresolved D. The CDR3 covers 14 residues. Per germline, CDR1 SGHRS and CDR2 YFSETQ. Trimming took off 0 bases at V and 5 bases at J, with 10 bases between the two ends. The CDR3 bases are TGCGCCAGCAGCTTGGCCGGATCGGGAGATACGCAGTATTTT. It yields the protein CASSLAGSGDTQYF.

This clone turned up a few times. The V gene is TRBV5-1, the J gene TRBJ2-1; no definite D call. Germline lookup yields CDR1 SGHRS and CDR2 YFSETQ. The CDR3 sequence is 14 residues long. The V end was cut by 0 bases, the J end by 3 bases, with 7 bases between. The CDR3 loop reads CASSLDVGYNEQFF. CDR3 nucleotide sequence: TGCGCCAGCAGCTTGGACGTCGGCTACAATGAGCAGTTCTTC.

The CDR3 is CSVEDPRASTGELFF. In nucleotides, the CDR3 is TGCAGCGTTGAAGATCCCAGGGCGAGCACCGGGGAGCTGTTTTTT. This chain uses TRBV29-1 with TRBJ2-2; TRBD1 is a possible D gene (5 bases). The CDR3 loop spans 15 amino acids. Trimming stripped 0 bases from V and 4 bases from J, with 12 bases between. The germline V gene encodes CDR1 SQVTM and CDR2 ANQGSEA.

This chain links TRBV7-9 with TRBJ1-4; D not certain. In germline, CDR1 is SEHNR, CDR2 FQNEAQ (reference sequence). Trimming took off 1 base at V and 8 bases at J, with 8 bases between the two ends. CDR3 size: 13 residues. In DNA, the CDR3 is TGTGCCAGCAGCTTAGTTGAGGCGGAAAAACTGTTTTTT. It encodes CASSLVEAEKLFF. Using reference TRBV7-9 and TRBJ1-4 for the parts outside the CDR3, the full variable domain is DTGVSQNPRHKITKRGQNVTFRCDPISEHNRLYWYRQTLGQGPEFLTYFQNEAQLEKSRLLSDRFSAERPKGSFSTLEIQRTEQGDSAMYLCASSLVEAEKLFFGSGTQLSVL.

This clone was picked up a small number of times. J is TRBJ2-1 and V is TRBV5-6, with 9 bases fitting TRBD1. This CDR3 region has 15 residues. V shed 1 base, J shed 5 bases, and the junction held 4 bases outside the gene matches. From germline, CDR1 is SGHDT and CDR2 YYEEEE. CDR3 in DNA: TGTGCCAGCAGCTTGCCGGGACAGGGCAACAATGAGCAGTTCTTC. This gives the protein CASSLPGQGNNEQFF. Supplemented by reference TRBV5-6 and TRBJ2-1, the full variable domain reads DAGVTQSPTHLIKTRGQQVTLRCSPKSGHDTVSWYQQALGQGPQFIFQYYEEEERQRGNFPDRFSGHQFPNYSSELNVNALLLGDSALYLCASSLPGQGNNEQFFGPGTRLTVL.

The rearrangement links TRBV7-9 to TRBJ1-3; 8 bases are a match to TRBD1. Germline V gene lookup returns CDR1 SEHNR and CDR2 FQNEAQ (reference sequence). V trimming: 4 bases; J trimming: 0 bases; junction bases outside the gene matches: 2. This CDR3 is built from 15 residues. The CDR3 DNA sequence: TGTGCCAGCAGCTGGACAGGGCTCTCTGGAAACACCATATATTTT. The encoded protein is CASSWTGLSGNTIYF.

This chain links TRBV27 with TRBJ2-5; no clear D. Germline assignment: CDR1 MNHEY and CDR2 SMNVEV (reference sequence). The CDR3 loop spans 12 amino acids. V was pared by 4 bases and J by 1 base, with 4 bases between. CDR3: CASSSSQETQYF. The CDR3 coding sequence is TGTGCCAGCAGTTCGTCCCAAGAGACCCAGTACTTC.

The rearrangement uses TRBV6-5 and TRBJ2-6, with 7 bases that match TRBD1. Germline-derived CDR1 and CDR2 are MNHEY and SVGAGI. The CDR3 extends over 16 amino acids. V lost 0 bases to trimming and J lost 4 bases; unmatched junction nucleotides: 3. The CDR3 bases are TGTGCCAGCAGTTACTCAGGGGGCGCCGGGGCCAACGTCCTGACTTTC. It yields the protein CASSYSGGAGANVLTF.

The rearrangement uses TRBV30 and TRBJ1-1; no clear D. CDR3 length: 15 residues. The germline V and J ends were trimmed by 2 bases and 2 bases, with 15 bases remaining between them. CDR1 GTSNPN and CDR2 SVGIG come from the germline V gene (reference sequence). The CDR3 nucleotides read TGTGCCTGGAGTCCTAGTCTGCTGGCTAACACTGAAGCTTTCTTT. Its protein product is CAWSPSLLANTEAFF.

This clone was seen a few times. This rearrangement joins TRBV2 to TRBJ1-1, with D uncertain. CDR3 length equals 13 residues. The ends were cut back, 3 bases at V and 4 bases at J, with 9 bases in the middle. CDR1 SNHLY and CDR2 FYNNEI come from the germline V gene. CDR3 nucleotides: TGTGCCAGCAGTGAGCGGGGAGGCACTGAAGCTTTCTTT. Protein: CASSERGGTEAFF.

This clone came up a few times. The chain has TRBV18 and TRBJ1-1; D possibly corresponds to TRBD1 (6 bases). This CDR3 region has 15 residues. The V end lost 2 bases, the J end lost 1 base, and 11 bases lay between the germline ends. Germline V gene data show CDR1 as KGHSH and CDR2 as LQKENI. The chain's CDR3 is CASSPSQGPNTEAFF. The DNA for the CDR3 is TGTGCCAGCTCACCATCACAGGGACCGAACACTGAAGCTTTCTTT.

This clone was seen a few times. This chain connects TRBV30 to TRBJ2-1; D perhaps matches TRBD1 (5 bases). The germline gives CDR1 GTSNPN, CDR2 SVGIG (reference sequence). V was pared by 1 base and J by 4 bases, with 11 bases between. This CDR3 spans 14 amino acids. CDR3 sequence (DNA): TGTGCCTGGAGTGGGACACCTAATTACAATGAGCAGTTCTTC. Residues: CAWSGTPNYNEQFF.

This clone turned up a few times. DNA for the CDR3: TGTGCCAGCAGTGACCAGGGGTACCCCCTCCACTTT. Protein product: CASSDQGYPLHF. The chain joins TRBV25-1 to TRBJ1-6; TRBD1 is a possible D gene (6 bases). The ends were cut back, 3 bases at V and 13 bases at J, with 10 bases in the middle. This CDR3 is built from 12 residues. CDR1 and CDR2 from the germline V gene are MGHDK and SYGVNS.

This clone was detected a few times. The CDR3 loop is CATSRDGTGGSEQYF. CDR3 coding DNA: TGTGCCACCAGCAGAGACGGGACAGGGGGTTCCGAGCAGTACTTC. J is TRBJ2-7 and V is TRBV15; TRBD1 agrees at 11 bases. There are 15 residues in the CDR3. V was clipped by 0 bases and J by 6 bases; unmatched bases: 4. The germline V gene encodes CDR1 LNHNV and CDR2 YYDKDF (reference sequence).

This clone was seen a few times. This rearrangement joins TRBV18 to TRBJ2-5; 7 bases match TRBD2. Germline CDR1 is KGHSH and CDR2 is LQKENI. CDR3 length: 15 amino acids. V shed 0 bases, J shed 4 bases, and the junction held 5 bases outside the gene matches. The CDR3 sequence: CASSPPWEGGETQYF. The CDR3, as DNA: TGTGCCAGCTCACCACCGTGGGAGGGCGGAGAGACCCAGTACTTC.

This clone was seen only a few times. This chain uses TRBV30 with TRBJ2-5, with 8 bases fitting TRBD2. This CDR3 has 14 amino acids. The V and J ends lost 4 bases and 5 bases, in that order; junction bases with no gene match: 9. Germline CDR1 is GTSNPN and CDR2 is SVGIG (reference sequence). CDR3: CAWINKSGGETQYF. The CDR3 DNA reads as TGTGCCTGGATCAACAAATCGGGGGGGGAGACCCAGTACTTC.

CDR3 bases: TGTGCCAGCTCACCACTACGCGATTCAGGCAGCACAGATACGCAGTATTTT. Protein product: CASSPLRDSGSTDTQYF. The V gene is TRBV18, the J gene TRBJ2-3; no clear D gene. CDR1 is KGHSH, CDR2 LQKENI, per germline. CDR3 length: 17 amino acids. The V end was cut by 1 base, the J end by 0 bases, with 14 bases between.

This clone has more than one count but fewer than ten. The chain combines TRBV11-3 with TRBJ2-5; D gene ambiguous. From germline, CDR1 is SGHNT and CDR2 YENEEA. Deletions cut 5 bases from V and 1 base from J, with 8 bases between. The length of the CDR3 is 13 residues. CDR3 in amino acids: CASSPSRQETQYF. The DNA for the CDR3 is TGTGCCAGCAGCCCTTCGCGCCAAGAGACCCAGTACTTC.

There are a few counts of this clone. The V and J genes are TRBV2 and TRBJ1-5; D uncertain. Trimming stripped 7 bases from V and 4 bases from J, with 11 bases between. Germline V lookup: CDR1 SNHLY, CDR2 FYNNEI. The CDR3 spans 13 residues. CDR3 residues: CASNRGFNQPQHF. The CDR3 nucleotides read TGTGCCAGCAATAGAGGGTTTAATCAGCCCCAGCATTTT.

The CDR3 sequence is CSVGEGKSPLHF. CDR3 DNA: TGCAGCGTTGGGGAGGGCAAGTCACCCCTCCACTTT. This chain links TRBV29-1 with TRBJ1-6, with D unclear. With 4 bases removed from V and 10 bases from J, the gap between germline ends came to 11 bases. Germline values: CDR1 SQVTM, CDR2 ANQGSEA. The CDR3 has 12 amino acids. The full variable domain, with the rest looked up from reference TRBV29-1 and TRBJ1-6, is SAVISQKPSRDICQRGTSLTIQCQVDSQVTMMFWYRQQPGQSLTLIATANQGSEATYESGFVIDKFPISRPNLTFSTLTVSNMSPEDSSIYLCSVGEGKSPLHFGNGTRLTVT.

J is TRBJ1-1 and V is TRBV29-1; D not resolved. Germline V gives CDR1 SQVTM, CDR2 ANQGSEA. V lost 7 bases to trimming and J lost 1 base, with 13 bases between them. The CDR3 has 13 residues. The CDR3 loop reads CSAAGQENTEAFF. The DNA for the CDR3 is TGCAGCGCCGCGGGCCAGGAGAACACTGAAGCTTTCTTT.

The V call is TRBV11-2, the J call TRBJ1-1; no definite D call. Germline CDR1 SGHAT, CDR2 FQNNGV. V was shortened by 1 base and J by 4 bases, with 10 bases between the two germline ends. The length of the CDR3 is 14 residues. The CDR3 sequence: CASSLGVRPTEAFF. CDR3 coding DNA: TGTGCCAGCAGCTTAGGCGTCAGGCCCACTGAAGCTTTCTTT.

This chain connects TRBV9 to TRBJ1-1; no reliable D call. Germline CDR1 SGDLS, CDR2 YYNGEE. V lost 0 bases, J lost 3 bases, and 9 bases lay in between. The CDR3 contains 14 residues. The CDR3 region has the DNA TGTGCCAGCAGCGTAGAACCCCGAGACACTGAAGCTTTCTTT. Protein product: CASSVEPRDTEAFF.